This T cell receptor beta chain derives from a study of molecular identifiers for immune sequencing clone quantification. Across the whole study: RNA from about 20,000 or 100,000 naive CD8 cells was split five ways in replicates, with four sequenced.

This clonotype was counted a few times. TCRdb called the PCR reads again in MiXCR, with one record for every CDR3 protein. The sample lists 80,000 to 130,000 distinct CDR3 sequences, 36% occurring once. This CDR3 is built from 12 residues. V trimming: 4 bases; J trimming: 8 bases; junction bases outside the gene matches: 4. CDR1 and CDR2 from the germline V gene are SGDLS and YYNGEE. The specimen was naive CD8+ T cells from blood, with Jurkat cell RNA spiked in. Noted subset: FACS-sorted CD8+CD4-CCR7+CD45RA+ naive T cells. This chain uses TRBV9 with TRBJ1-1; 8 nucleotides align to TRBD1. The TCR sequence derives from a human donor in good health. Some libraries in this study had Jurkat cell RNA spiked in. The CDR3 reads CASSSTGAEAFF. Here the CDR3 DNA reads TGTGCCAGCAGCTCGACAGGGGCGGAAGCTTTCTTT.